This TCR beta chain was identified during a study of tumor and adjacent non-tumor tissue in lung cancer. Three rounds of nested PCR, following a modified ARM-PCR protocol, produced the TCRbeta library. TCRdb re-analysed the multiplex PCR reads in MiXCR, keeping a single row per CDR3 protein. The table shows approximately 120,000 distinct CDR3 sequences, with approximately 82% occurring only once. The template was RNA from unsorted bulk tissue. Material: lung tumor tissue. The TCR was taken from a woman aged 55-70 years with non-small cell lung cancer.

The CDR3 here is CSANLRDKGLYEQYF. The DNA of the CDR3 is TGCAGTGCTAACCTCCGGGACAAGGGGCTGTACGAGCAGTACTTC. The rearrangement uses TRBV20-1 and TRBJ2-7, with D possibly being TRBD1 (6 bases). CDR3 length equals 15 residues. In germline, CDR1 is DFQATT, CDR2 SNEGSKA (reference sequence). V shed 4 bases and J shed 4 bases, with 20 bases lying between them.